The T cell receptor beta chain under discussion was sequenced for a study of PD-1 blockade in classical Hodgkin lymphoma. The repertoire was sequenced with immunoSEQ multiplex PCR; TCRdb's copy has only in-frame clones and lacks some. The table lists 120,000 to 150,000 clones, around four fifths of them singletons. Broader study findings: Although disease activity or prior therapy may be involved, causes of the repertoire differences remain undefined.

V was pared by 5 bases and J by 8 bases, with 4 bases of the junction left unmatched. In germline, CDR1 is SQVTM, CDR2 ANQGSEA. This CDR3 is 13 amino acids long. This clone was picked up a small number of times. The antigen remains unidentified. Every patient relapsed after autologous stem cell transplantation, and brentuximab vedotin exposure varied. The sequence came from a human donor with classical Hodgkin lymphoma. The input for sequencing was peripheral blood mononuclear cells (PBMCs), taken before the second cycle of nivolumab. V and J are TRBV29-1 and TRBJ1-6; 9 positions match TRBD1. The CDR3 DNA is TGCAGCGTTCAACAGGGGGCCGATTCACCCCTCCACTTT. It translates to CSVQQGADSPLHF.